This T cell receptor beta chain was captured in a study of T-cell reconstitution after alpha-beta-depleted transplantation in children. The V and J ends lost 4 bases and 1 base respectively, with 10 bases between them. This CDR3 is 14 amino acids long. The germline V gene encodes CDR1 SGHTA and CDR2 FQGNSA. This clonotype has a handful of counts. Construction of the TCRbeta library involved unique molecular identifiers. One entry per CDR3 protein, called by TCRdb with MiXCR from the PCR reads. The sample shows 450,000 to 600,000 distinct CDR3 sequences, approximately 29% of them seen only once. This specimen consisted of PBMCs from the stem cell graft donor, obtained from the stem cell graft. The TCR comes from a human donor who donated a stem cell graft to a child with aplastic anemia. The chain carries TRBV7-2 and TRBJ1-1; D possibly corresponds to TRBD1 (5 bases). As DNA, the CDR3 is TGTGCCAGCAGCTCGACAGTGTCGAACACTGAAGCTTTCTTT. Translating gives CASSSTVSNTEAFF.